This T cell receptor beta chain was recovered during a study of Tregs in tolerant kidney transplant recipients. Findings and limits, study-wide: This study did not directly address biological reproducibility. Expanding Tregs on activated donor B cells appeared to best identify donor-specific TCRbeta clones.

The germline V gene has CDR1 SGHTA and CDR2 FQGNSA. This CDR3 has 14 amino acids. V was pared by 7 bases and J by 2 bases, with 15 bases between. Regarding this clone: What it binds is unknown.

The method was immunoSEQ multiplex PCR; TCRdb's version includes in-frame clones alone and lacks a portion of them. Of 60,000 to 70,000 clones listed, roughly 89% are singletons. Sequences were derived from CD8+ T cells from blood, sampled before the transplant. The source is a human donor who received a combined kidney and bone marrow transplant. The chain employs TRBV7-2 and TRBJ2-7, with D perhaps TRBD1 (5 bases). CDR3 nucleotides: TGTGCCAGCACCCTGGCTGACAGCACCTACGAGCAGTACTTC. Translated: CASTLADSTYEQYF.